This is a list of T cell receptor beta chains from one sample in a study of T cells after yellow fever vaccination. TCRdb re-derived calls from the 5' RACE reads in MiXCR, one entry per CDR3 protein. This table holds a few hundred thousand distinct CDR3 sequences, 4.1% found once. Sequenced here: PBMCs, sampled 5 days after the yellow fever booster vaccination. Source of these receptors: a young man who received the YFV17D yellow fever vaccine. The CDR3 runs from the conserved cysteine through the conserved F or W. D genes are given only for firm matches. Clone sizes are given selectively: once, few, many, or a class where the clone is expanded.

CASSLASGVGELFF TGTGCCAGCAGCTTGGCTAGCGGGGTTGGTGAGCTGTTTTTT TRBJ2-2 TRBD2 few TRBV5-4
CASSFSGVITAYGYTF TGTGCCAGCAGCTTCTCGGGAGTCATTACGGCCTATGGCTACACCTTC TRBJ1-2 NA many TRBV7-9
CASSPDPTATNEKLFF TGCGCCAGCAGCCCGGATCCGACAGCAACTAATGAAAAACTGTTTTTT TRBJ1-4 NA few TRBV5-1
CASSFGGNTEAFF TGCGCCAGCAGCTTCGGTGGGAACACTGAAGCTTTCTTT TRBJ1-1 NA many TRBV12-3/TRBV12-4
CASSFSTGPGNTIYF TGTGCCAGCAGCTTCTCGACAGGCCCTGGAAACACCATATATTTT TRBJ1-3 NA few TRBV5-4
CATADQGLNDGYTF TGTGCCACCGCTGATCAGGGGTTGAACGATGGCTACACCTTC TRBJ1-2 NA NA TRBV28
CASSSLGETQYF TGTGCCAGCTCCTCCCTCGGAGAGACCCAGTACTTC TRBJ2-5 NA many TRBV6-5
CASSLERRGRGSKNIQYF TGTGCCAGCAGCTTAGAGCGCAGGGGGCGGGGATCCAAAAACATTCAGTACTTC TRBJ2-4 TRBD1 few TRBV7-9
CASSLERGGADTQYF TGTGCCAGCAGTCTCGAGCGGGGGGGTGCAGATACGCAGTATTTT TRBJ2-3 TRBD2 NA TRBV27
CATSDTWGGRSSYNEQFF TGTGCCACCAGTGACACTTGGGGCGGGCGGAGCTCCTACAATGAGCAGTTCTTC TRBJ2-1 NA NA TRBV24-1
CASSESGGSIDIQYF TGTGCCAGCAGTGAATCGGGGGGGTCGATTGACATTCAGTACTTC TRBJ2-4 TRBD2 many TRBV6-1
CASSWTAATNEKLFF TGTGCCAGCAGTTGGACAGCTGCAACTAATGAAAAACTGTTTTTT TRBJ1-4 NA NA TRBV12-3/TRBV12-4
CSVAPAGRAQYF TGCAGTGTGGCTCCGGCCGGGCGGGCGCAGTATTTT TRBJ2-3 NA few TRBV20-1
CASSHGQKGYTF TGTGCCAGCAGCCATGGACAGAAGGGCTACACCTTC TRBJ1-2 NA few TRBV14
CATAGRGKEDQPQHF TGTGCCACAGCAGGTCGGGGAAAGGAGGATCAGCCCCAGCATTTT TRBJ1-5 NA NA TRBV6-2/TRBV6-3
CASSPTGTGGRIQYF TGTGCCAGCAGCCCGACGGGGACAGGGGGACGCATTCAGTACTTC TRBJ2-4 TRBD1 few TRBV7-2
CASSVKRQGDSPLHF TGCGCCAGCAGCGTGAAACGACAGGGCGATTCACCCCTCCACTTT TRBJ1-6 TRBD1 few TRBV5-1
CASSIRGGNTEAFF TGTGCCAGTAGTATCAGGGGAGGGAACACTGAAGCTTTCTTT TRBJ1-1 NA few TRBV19
CASSQDMGLAGKTQYF TGTGCCAGCAGCCAAGATATGGGACTAGCGGGCAAGACCCAGTACTTC TRBJ2-5 TRBD2 NA TRBV3-1
CASSSLTGEEKLFF TGTGCCAGCAGCTCACTTACAGGGGAAGAAAAACTGTTTTTT TRBJ1-4 TRBD1 few TRBV11-2
CASSHRLAGYNEQFF TGCGCCAGCAGCCATAGACTAGCGGGGTACAATGAGCAGTTCTTC TRBJ2-1 TRBD2 few TRBV5-1
CSATSATAFGYGYTF TGCAGTGCTACCTCGGCCACGGCGTTTGGCTATGGCTACACCTTC TRBJ1-2 NA many TRBV20-1